This T cell receptor (beta chain) was identified in a study of cytomegalovirus exposure and HLA in healthy donors. Study-level results: Presence/absence comparisons presumed near-even sequencing depth among donors. Some V segments, TRBV6-2 and TRBV6-3 among them, were indistinguishable and were therefore excluded. Accounts indicate the classifier identified cytomegalovirus status with strong specificity and sensitivity.

The J segment lost 7 bases and the V segment lost 3 bases, leaving 7 bases of the junction unmatched. The CDR3 contains 15 residues. Germline V gives CDR1 KGHSH, CDR2 LQKENI. This clone was observed a few times. Its antigen remains unidentified. PCR used 60 Vbeta primers and 13 Jbeta primers. TCRdb keeps only in-frame clones here, not all; method: immunoSEQ multiplex PCR. The data contain 120,000 to 150,000 clones, just under 75% of them singletons. Sequencing used PBMCs. This receptor was taken from a woman under 30 in good health and CMV-seronegative. The chain couples TRBV18 to TRBJ1-5; 9 bases line up with TRBD1. The CDR3 region has the DNA TGTGCCAGCTCACCCCCGGGACAGGGAGTACAGCCCCAGCATTTT. It yields the protein CASSPPGQGVQPQHF.